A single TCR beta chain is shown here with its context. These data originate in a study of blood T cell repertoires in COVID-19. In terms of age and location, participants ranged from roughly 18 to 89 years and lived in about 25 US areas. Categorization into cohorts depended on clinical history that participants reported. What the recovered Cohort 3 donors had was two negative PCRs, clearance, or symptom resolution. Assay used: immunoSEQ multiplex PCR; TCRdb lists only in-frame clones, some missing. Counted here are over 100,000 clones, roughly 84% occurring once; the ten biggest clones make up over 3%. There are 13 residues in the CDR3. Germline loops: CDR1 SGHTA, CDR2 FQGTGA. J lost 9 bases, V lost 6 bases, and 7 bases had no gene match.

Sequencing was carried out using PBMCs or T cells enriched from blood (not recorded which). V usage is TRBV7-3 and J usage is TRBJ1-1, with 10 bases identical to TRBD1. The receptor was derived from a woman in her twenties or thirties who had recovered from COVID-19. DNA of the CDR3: TGTGCCAGCAGTGCGGACAGGGGGTTCCAAGCTTTCTTT. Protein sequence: CASSADRGFQAFF.